Sequencing of this T cell receptor beta chain was carried out in a study of human T cells and chemical hapten exposure. General study results and limits: TCRs at high frequency, those above 1 in 1000, did not change with DPC sensitization.

Time point: patch test 3, about 24 weeks after DPC sensitization. Noted treatment: therapeutic diphenylcyclopropenone sensitization with weekly scalp DPC. Blood draws preceded each patch test application. Unfractionated whole blood yielded the extracted total RNA. Unique molecular identifiers were linked by the library to individual cDNA molecules. From the RACE reads, TCRdb called clonotypes with MiXCR, one entry per CDR3 protein. The sample includes some 64,000 distinct CDR3 sequences, approximately 10% of them seen just once. This clonotype was detected many times. Its target is unknown. The length of the CDR3 is 17 residues. CDR1 is LGHDT and CDR2 is YNNKEL in the germline V gene (reference sequence). J gave up 1 base and V 5 bases, and 6 bases lay outside the gene matches.

Sequencing was performed on whole blood, taken in connection with sensitization to the hapten diphenylcyclopropenone (DPC). The chain carries TRBV3-1 and TRBJ2-1, with 12 bases lining up with TRBD2. The TCR comes from a woman aged 25 to 39 with alopecia areata. Some clones in this sample may be carry-over from other donors' samples. The CDR3 nucleotides are TGTGCCAGCAGCTATAGGACTAGCGGGACATCCTACAATGAGCAGTTCTTC. Residues: CASSYRTSGTSYNEQFF.